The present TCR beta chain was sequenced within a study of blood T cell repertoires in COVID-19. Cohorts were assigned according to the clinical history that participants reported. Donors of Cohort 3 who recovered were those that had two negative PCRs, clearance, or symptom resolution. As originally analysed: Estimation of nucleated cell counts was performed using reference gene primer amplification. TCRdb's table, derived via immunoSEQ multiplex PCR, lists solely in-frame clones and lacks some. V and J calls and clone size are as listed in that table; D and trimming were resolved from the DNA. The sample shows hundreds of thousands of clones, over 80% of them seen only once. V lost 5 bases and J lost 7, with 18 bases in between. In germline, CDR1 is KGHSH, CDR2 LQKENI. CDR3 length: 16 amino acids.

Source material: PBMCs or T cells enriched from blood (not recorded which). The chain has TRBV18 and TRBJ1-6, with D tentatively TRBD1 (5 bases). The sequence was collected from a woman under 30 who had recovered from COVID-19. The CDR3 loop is CASSTAPGNINSPLHF. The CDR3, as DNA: TGTGCCAGCTCAACCGCGCCAGGGAACATCAATTCACCCCTCCACTTT.